Below are 26 T cell receptor beta chains sequenced from a single sample in a study of blood T cell repertoires in COVID-19. TCRdb keeps only in-frame clones here, not all; method: immunoSEQ multiplex PCR. The table records roughly 160,000 clones, around four fifths of them present only once. The sequenced material came from peripheral blood. These TCRs come from a woman over 75 with COVID-19, enrolled during active disease.

This clone was seen repeatedly, ten times or more. The V call is TRBV27, the J call TRBJ1-3, with TRBD1 matching 7 bases. V dropped 7 bases and J dropped 0; count of bases not matched to a gene: 12. This CDR3 has 17 amino acids. Germline loops: CDR1 MNHEY, CDR2 SMNVEV (reference sequence). For the CDR3, the DNA is TGTGCCAGCACTAACGAAGGGGGCCCGAGCTCTGGAAACACCATATATTTT. It is translated as CASTNEGGPSSGNTIYF.

This chain joins TRBV6-5 and TRBJ2-1, with 12 bases matching TRBD1. Trimming cost V 2 bases and J 6 bases; bases outside gene matches: 2. CDR3 length: 15 amino acids. The germline CDR1 and CDR2 sequences are MNHEY and SVGAGI. CDR3 region: CASSYGTGGFNEQFF. In DNA form, the CDR3 reads TGTGCCAGCAGTTACGGGACAGGGGGCTTCAATGAGCAGTTCTTC.

The CDR3 coding sequence is TGTGCCACCATTAAGCCCCAGCATTTT. Translated: CATIKPQHF. The chain has TRBV24-1 and TRBJ1-5; no reliable D call. The germline V and J ends were trimmed by 8 bases and 8 bases, with 3 bases remaining between them. Germline V lookup: CDR1 KGHDR, CDR2 SFDVKD. The CDR3 runs 9 residues.

This clone showed up just a few times. This chain uses TRBV5-1 with TRBJ2-7; D is perhaps TRBD1 (5 bases). Germline assignment: CDR1 SGHRS and CDR2 YFSETQ. This CDR3 region has 16 residues. V dropped 0 bases and J dropped 7 bases, with 20 bases sitting between them. CDR3 residues: CASSLVPQAGPEEQYF. The CDR3 DNA sequence: TGCGCCAGCAGCTTGGTCCCCCAGGCAGGGCCAGAGGAGCAGTACTTC.

The chain employs TRBV4-2 and TRBJ2-6; 7 bases fit TRBD1. The CDR3 is 16 residues long. Germline assignment: CDR1 LGHNA and CDR2 YNFKEQ. V lost 2 bases to trimming and J lost 3 bases; unmatched junction nucleotides: 4. The CDR3: CASSQTPGGGANVLTF. The CDR3 coding sequence is TGTGCCAGCAGCCAAACGCCAGGGGGTGGGGCCAACGTCCTGACTTTC.

This clone was counted only a few times. The J gene is TRBJ1-4, the V gene TRBV10-1; D ambiguous. Between the trimmed V and J ends, which lost 5 bases and 14 bases, there was a span of 6 bases. The length of the CDR3 is 9 residues. From germline, CDR1 is WNHNN and CDR2 SYGVQD (reference sequence). DNA of the CDR3: TGCGCCAGCAGTCCCCGGCTGTTTTTT. This sequence encodes CASSPRLFF.

The chain recombines TRBV28 with TRBJ2-7; D is possibly TRBD2 (5 bases). CDR3 size: 12 residues. Per the germline V gene, CDR1 is MDHEN and CDR2 is SYDVKM. V was cut by 8 bases and J by 3 bases, with 11 bases left in between. The CDR3 is CASGRAGYEQYF. The DNA for the CDR3 is TGTGCCAGCGGGCGGGCGGGCTACGAGCAGTACTTC.

This rearrangement joins TRBV5-1 to TRBJ2-7; D is perhaps TRBD1 (6 bases). This CDR3 region has 14 residues. Germline V gene data show CDR1 as SGHRS and CDR2 as YFSETQ. Trimming removed 2 bases at V and 7 bases at J, with 16 bases between. The CDR3 nucleotides read TGCGCCAGCAGCTTCCAGGGGAATTACGAGGAGCAGTACTTC. The encoded protein is CASSFQGNYEEQYF.

The gene calls are TRBV27 and TRBJ2-1; 8 nucleotides agree with TRBD2. The CDR3 spans 16 residues. The trim removed 2 bases at V and 7 bases at J, leaving 10 bases unmatched. From germline, CDR1 is MNHEY and CDR2 SMNVEV (reference sequence). The CDR3 coding sequence is TGTGCCAGCAGTTTAACCCTGTCGGGGGGGCGGAATGAGCAGTTCTTC. Protein product: CASSLTLSGGRNEQFF.

The chain combines TRBV5-4 with TRBJ2-5, with TRBD2 matching over 8 bases. Germline CDR1 and CDR2: SGHNT and YYREEE (reference sequence). V lost 0 bases to trimming and J lost 4 bases; unmatched junction nucleotides: 2. This CDR3 has 14 residues. In nucleotides, the CDR3 is TGTGCCAGCAGCTTGGCCGGGGGGGCAGAGACCCAGTACTTC. It codes for CASSLAGGAETQYF.

The V and J genes are TRBV4-1 and TRBJ1-2; TRBD1 matches at 9 bases. CDR1 and CDR2 (germline): MGHRA, YSYEKL. V lost 1 base to trimming and J lost 7 bases; unmatched junction nucleotides: 4. The CDR3 is made up of 14 amino acids. CDR3 in amino acids: CASSQAGQGFGYTF. The CDR3 nucleotides are TGCGCCAGCAGCCAAGCCGGACAGGGGTTTGGCTACACCTTC.

The chain joins TRBV2 to TRBJ2-3; TRBD1 is a possible D gene (6 bases). Per the germline V gene, CDR1 is SNHLY and CDR2 is FYNNEI. The CDR3 length is 14 residues. Trimming cost V 6 bases and J 5 bases, with 15 bases left between them. The CDR3 region is CASSRTRGEDTQYF. CDR3 in DNA: TGTGCCAGCAGCCGCACCAGGGGCGAAGATACGCAGTATTTT.

V is TRBV7-9 and J is TRBJ2-7, with a possible D match to TRBD1 (7 bases). Germline assignment: CDR1 SEHNR and CDR2 FQNEAQ (reference sequence). The CDR3 is 14 amino acids. Trimming cost V 4 bases and J 7 bases, with 17 bases left between them. CDR3 loop: CASSSQGGAGEQYF. CDR3 in DNA: TGTGCCAGCAGCTCGCAGGGGGGCGCGGGTGAGCAGTACTTC.

This sequence joins TRBV9 and TRBJ1-5, with 7 bases aligning to TRBD1. V lost 0 bases and J lost 7; bases outside the gene matches: 7. Germline V CDR1 and CDR2: SGDLS, YYNGEE. This CDR3 comprises 15 residues. As DNA, the CDR3 is TGTGCCAGCAGCGTAGATGGGCAGGGGGGCCAGCCCCAGCATTTT. It codes for CASSVDGQGGQPQHF.

This sequence joins TRBV11-2 and TRBJ2-1; 7 positions match TRBD1. This CDR3 is 15 amino acids long. The V gene's germline CDR1 is SGHAT and CDR2 FQNNGV. J was trimmed by 2 bases and V by 5 bases; bases with no gene match: 6. Here the CDR3 DNA reads TGTGCCAGCAGCCATCCCGGGACAGCCTACAATGAGCAGTTCTTC. As protein: CASSHPGTAYNEQFF.

This chain links TRBV3-1 (or the pseudogene TRBV3-2) with TRBJ2-3; 9 bases match TRBD2. The CDR3 spans 14 residues. Germline CDR1 and CDR2: LGHDT and YNNKEL (reference sequence). V gave up 4 bases and J gave up 6 bases; unmatched junction bases: 5. CDR3 region: CASSPGLASDTQYF. CDR3 DNA: TGTGCCAGCAGCCCCGGACTAGCGTCGGATACGCAGTATTTT.

V usage is TRBV6-1 and J usage is TRBJ1-2; 10 nucleotides align to TRBD1. Germline CDR1 is MNHNS and CDR2 is SASEGT. The CDR3 runs to 15 residues. The ends lost 3 bases at V and 4 bases at J; junction bases unmatched: 5. The CDR3, as DNA: TGTGCCAGCAGTGATACCGGGACAGGGGTCTATGGCTACACCTTC. Encoded protein: CASSDTGTGVYGYTF.

The rearrangement joins TRBV2 to TRBJ2-5; D remains ambiguous. From germline, CDR1 is SNHLY and CDR2 FYNNEI. This CDR3 contains 12 residues. Trimming pared 4 bases from V and 2 bases from J, leaving 5 bases between. This CDR3 reads CASSVSQETQYF. The CDR3, as DNA: TGTGCCAGCAGTGTTTCTCAAGAGACCCAGTACTTC.

V gene TRBV28 combines with J gene TRBJ1-2; TRBD1 agrees at 10 bases. Trimming at V came to 8 bases and at J to 4 bases, leaving 7 bases not matched to a gene. Germline V lookup: CDR1 MDHEN, CDR2 SYDVKM. The CDR3 runs 14 residues. DNA for the CDR3: TGTGCCAGCGGCACCGGGACAGGGGTCTATGGCTACACCTTC. It encodes CASGTGTGVYGYTF.

A word on this clone: Its ends do not fully match the called genes, so a read error is possible. V usage is TRBV7-9 and J usage is TRBJ1-2; 7 positions agree with TRBD1. The CDR3 is made up of 13 amino acids. Germline assignment: CDR1 SEHNR and CDR2 FQNEAQ (reference sequence). CDR3 nucleotide sequence: TGTGCCAGCAGGTTAGGAGTCAGGGGGAGCTACACCTTC. Protein: CASRLGVRGSYTF.

The J gene is TRBJ2-5, the V gene TRBV7-9, with D tentatively TRBD2 (6 bases). The CDR3 extends over 12 amino acids. Trimming removed 7 bases from V and 8 bases from J, with 14 bases in between. Germline CDR1 and CDR2: SEHNR and FQNEAQ (reference sequence). CDR3 region: CASTFSGDTQYF. For the CDR3, the DNA is TGTGCCAGCACCTTTAGCGGCGACACCCAGTACTTC.

J is TRBJ2-2 and V is TRBV2; 7 nucleotides agree with TRBD1. CDR1 and CDR2 from the germline V gene are SNHLY and FYNNEI. With 7 bases clipped from V and 1 base from J, the junction kept 3 bases outside the gene matches. The length of the CDR3 is 14 residues. CDR3 sequence reads: CASKNRGNTGELFF. The CDR3 DNA sequence: TGTGCCAGCAAAAACAGGGGGAACACCGGGGAGCTGTTTTTT. Combining the CDR3 with reference TRBV2 and TRBJ2-2 gives the whole variable domain EPEVTQTPSHQVTQMGQEVILRCVPISNHLYFYWYRQILGQKVEFLVSFYNNEISEKSEIFDDQFSVERPDGSNFTLKIRSTKLEDSAMYFCASKNRGNTGELFFGEGSRLTVL.

This chain uses TRBV7-3 with TRBJ1-2, with a weak D call TRBD1 (5 bases). V was shortened by 4 bases and J by 3 bases, with 9 bases between the two germline ends. From germline, CDR1 is SGHTA and CDR2 FQGTGA. This CDR3 spans 13 amino acids. The CDR3 is CASSSGLDYGYTF. Here the CDR3 DNA reads TGTGCCAGCAGCTCGGGACTTGACTATGGCTACACCTTC.

The chain is built from TRBV3-1 (or the pseudogene TRBV3-2) and TRBJ1-3; D gene ambiguous. V lost 4 bases, J lost 4 bases, and 8 bases lay in between. The CDR3 runs to 13 residues. From germline, CDR1 is LGHDT and CDR2 YNNKEL (reference sequence). Here the CDR3 DNA reads TGTGCCAGCAGCCCGGCCGGGGGAAACACCATATATTTT. Encoded protein: CASSPAGGNTIYF.

This chain links TRBV4-1 with TRBJ1-4; TRBD1 matches at 12 bases. Germline V CDR1 and CDR2: MGHRA, YSYEKL. The CDR3 contains 16 residues. With 0 bases clipped from V and 8 bases from J, the junction kept 4 bases outside the gene matches. The CDR3, as DNA: TGCGCCAGCAGCCAAGATGGGACAGGGGGCTGGGAAAAACTGTTTTTT. This codes for CASSQDGTGGWEKLFF.

To note about this clone: The junction departs from germline at one end; a sequencing error may be responsible. This rearrangement joins TRBV7-7 to TRBJ2-5; 14 positions match TRBD2. This CDR3 spans 16 amino acids. Per germline, CDR1 SSHAT and CDR2 FNYEAQ (reference sequence). The CDR3 nucleotides are TGTGCTAGCAGCTTGACTAGCGGGAGGGTCAGAGAGACCCAGTACTTC. It yields the protein CASSLTSGRVRETQYF.